This T cell receptor (beta chain) was identified during a study of Graves' ophthalmopathy and Graves' hyperthyroidism. Investigators amplified TCR beta CDR3 regions from RNA transcripts. Investigators did first-round RT-PCR with HTBI primers, then second-round multiplex PCR. One entry per CDR3 protein results from TCRdb running MiXCR on the multiplex PCR reads. Of approximately 640,000 distinct CDR3 sequences in the sample, approximately 39% are singletons; the top ten hold about 3.3%. This clonotype was observed at least ten times. The CDR3 is 15 residues long. Trimming removed 6 bases from V and 6 bases from J, with 20 bases in between. Looked up from germline, CDR1 is MNHEY and CDR2 is SVGAGI.

What was sequenced was peripheral blood. The chain joins TRBV6-5 to TRBJ1-2; D is unresolved. The source of this sequence is an adult man with Graves' ophthalmopathy. The CDR3 DNA sequence: TGTGCCAGCAGCCTAAAAATAGGACCGCCGGATGGCTACACCTTC. This codes for CASSLKIGPPDGYTF.